Below, 14 T cell receptor beta chains from the same sample are listed, as sequenced in a study of control samples from healthy donors and cancer patients. Measured with immunoSEQ multiplex PCR; TCRdb has only the in-frame clones, and not every one. The sample holds around 150,000 clones, over 85% seen once. The sequenced sample was blood. The receptors here all came from a woman between 40 and 55 years old in good health.

The chain has TRBV6-2 or TRBV6-3 and TRBJ2-3, with 10 bases matching TRBD2. This CDR3 spans 15 amino acids. Germline V lookup: CDR1 MNHEY, CDR2 SVGEGT. V shed 6 bases, J shed 4 bases, and the junction held 7 bases outside the gene matches. CDR3 in DNA: TGTGCCAGCAGCCGGACTAGCGGATTTTCAGATACGCAGTATTTT. Translated, it gives CASSRTSGFSDTQYF.

A few counts support this clone. J is TRBJ2-7 and V is TRBV27; maybe TRBD2 (5 bases). The V end lost 8 bases, the J end lost 2 bases, and 16 bases lay between the germline ends. The CDR3 spans 14 residues. The germline CDR1 and CDR2 sequences are MNHEY and SMNVEV (reference sequence). The chain's CDR3 is CASRLSGEPYEQYF. DNA of the CDR3: TGTGCCAGCCGCCTAAGCGGAGAACCCTACGAGCAGTACTTC.

The chain has TRBV7-2 and TRBJ2-7; a possible D gene is TRBD2 (5 bases). The CDR3 runs 14 residues. The V gene's germline CDR1 is SGHTA and CDR2 FQGNSA. Deletions cut 7 bases from V and 0 bases from J, with 13 bases between. CDR3 residues: CASTPAANSYEQYF. The DNA of the CDR3 is TGTGCCAGCACCCCAGCGGCTAACTCCTACGAGCAGTACTTC. Full variable domain (outside the CDR3, taken from reference TRBV7-2 and TRBJ2-7): GAGVSQSPSNKVTEKGKDVELRCDPISGHTALYWYRQSLGQGLEFLIYFQGNSAPDKSGLPSDRFSAERTGGSVSTLTIQRTQQEDSAVYLCASTPAANSYEQYFGPGTRLTVT.

This chain joins TRBV9 and TRBJ2-1; 7 positions match TRBD2. Germline V gene sequence: CDR1 SGDLS, CDR2 YYNGEE. There are 16 residues in the CDR3. V trimming: 0 bases; J trimming: 2 bases; junction bases outside the gene matches: 5. As DNA, the CDR3 is TGTGCCAGCAGCGTAGTAGACGCGGGAGCCTACAATGAGCAGTTCTTC. Amino acids: CASSVVDAGAYNEQFF. Drawing the rest from reference TRBV9 and TRBJ2-1, the complete variable domain is DSGVTQTPKHLITATGQRVTLRCSPRSGDLSVYWYQQSLDQGLQFLIQYYNGEERAKGNILERFSAQQFPDLHSELNLSSLELGDSALYFCASSVVDAGAYNEQFFGPGTRLTVL.

In nucleotides, the CDR3 is TGTGCCAGCAGCCGTAGGGACACCGTGAACACTGAAGCTTTCTTT. Translated, it gives CASSRRDTVNTEAFF. This chain links TRBV27 with TRBJ1-1, with D tentatively TRBD1 (6 bases). Trimming took 6 bases from V and 0 from J, leaving 14 bases between them. Germline loops: CDR1 MNHEY, CDR2 SMNVEV (reference sequence). CDR3 length equals 15 residues.

This chain joins TRBV4-1 and TRBJ1-1; the match to TRBD1 covers 9 bases. CDR1 is MGHRA and CDR2 is YSYEKL in the germline V gene. This CDR3 contains 14 residues. V dropped 3 bases and J dropped 4; count of bases not matched to a gene: 3. CDR3 region: CASSQDRGGTEAFF. DNA of the CDR3: TGCGCCAGCAGCCAGGACAGGGGTGGCACTGAAGCTTTCTTT.

This clone occurred once. The V call is TRBV10-3, the J call TRBJ2-1, with TRBD1 matching over 7 bases. The CDR3 length is 16 residues. Germline V gene lookup returns CDR1 ENHRY and CDR2 SYGVKD. V lost 5 bases to trimming and J lost 0 bases; unmatched junction nucleotides: 7. The CDR3 bases are TGTGCCATCAGTTACGCCACAGGGGTCTCCTACAATGAGCAGTTCTTC. Residues: CAISYATGVSYNEQFF.

V and J are TRBV9 and TRBJ1-5; unclear D gene. Germline values: CDR1 SGDLS, CDR2 YYNGEE. CDR3 size: 13 residues. The V end was cut by 1 base, the J end by 5 bases, with 7 bases between. CDR3 sequence reads: CASSVYWDQPQHF. CDR3 DNA: TGTGCCAGCAGCGTATATTGGGATCAGCCCCAGCATTTT.

A single count supports this clone. The chain recombines TRBV9 with TRBJ1-1, with D unresolved. From germline, CDR1 is SGDLS and CDR2 YYNGEE. This CDR3 spans 14 amino acids. The ends were cut back, 0 bases at V and 4 bases at J, with 10 bases in the middle. In nucleotides, the CDR3 is TGTGCCAGCAGCGTAGATTCAGGAAGCACTGAAGCTTTCTTT. This sequence encodes CASSVDSGSTEAFF.

The chain links TRBV10-3 to TRBJ2-1, with 9 nucleotides matching TRBD2. This CDR3 contains 16 residues. The J segment lost 4 bases and the V segment lost 0 bases, leaving 4 bases of the junction unmatched. Germline V gives CDR1 ENHRY, CDR2 SYGVKD. CDR3: CAISESMAGGYNEQFF. In nucleotides, the CDR3 is TGTGCCATCAGTGAGTCGATGGCGGGGGGGTACAATGAGCAGTTCTTC.

This clone occurred once. Additional DNA sequences in this sample encode the identical CDR3. V is TRBV7-9 and J is TRBJ1-1; possibly TRBD1 for D (6 bases). Trimming left V 1 base short and J 1 base short, with 7 bases between. This CDR3 is built from 14 residues. Germline V CDR1 and CDR2: SEHNR, FQNEAQ (reference sequence). The CDR3 DNA sequence: TGTGCCAGCAGCTTAGGGACAGCGAACACTGAAGCTTTCTTT. It translates to CASSLGTANTEAFF.

V gene TRBV7-3 combines with J gene TRBJ2-2; 7 bases match TRBD1. V lost 5 bases and J lost 4; bases outside the gene matches: 4. Germline V gives CDR1 SGHTA, CDR2 FQGTGA. CDR3 length equals 14 residues. The CDR3 loop is CASSNGQATGELFF. CDR3 in DNA: TGTGCCAGCAGCAATGGACAGGCCACCGGGGAGCTGTTTTTT. Based on the CDR3 plus reference TRBV7-3 and TRBJ2-2, the full variable domain is GAGVSQTPSNKVTEKGKYVELRCDPISGHTALYWYRQSLGQGPEFLIYFQGTGAADDSGLPNDRFFAVRPEGSVSTLKIQRTERGDSAVYLCASSNGQATGELFFGEGSRLTVL.

This clone was detected only once. This chain connects TRBV5-1 to TRBJ1-1; D is ambiguous. CDR1 is SGHRS, CDR2 YFSETQ, per germline. Trimming stripped 2 bases from V and 2 bases from J, with 13 bases between. The CDR3 loop spans 15 amino acids. In DNA, the CDR3 is TGCGCCAGCAGCTTAGGTGAACCAGCAAACACTGAAGCTTTCTTT. This codes for CASSLGEPANTEAFF.

In nucleotides, the CDR3 is TGTGCCATCTCGCCTGGGGTGAACACTGAAGCTTTCTTT. This gives the protein CAISPGVNTEAFF. The chain is built from TRBV10-3 and TRBJ1-1, with unresolved D. Trimming took 8 bases from V and 0 from J, leaving 10 bases between them. Germline V gene lookup returns CDR1 ENHRY and CDR2 SYGVKD. The CDR3 is made up of 13 amino acids.